The following is a T cell receptor beta chain sequence with its context. The antigen is not known. This record belongs to a study of synovial regulatory T cells in juvenile arthritis. Study-wide background: Over five patients were on methotrexate and a few were untreated.

The study, taken as a whole, reports: Across patients, iaTreg TCR repertoires were mostly private, partly shared with synovial Teff and blood CPL.

Repertoires were generated with immunoSEQ multiplex PCR, while TCRdb's copy carries only in-frame clones and drops some. The sample data list approximately 10,000 clones. Approximately 11-patient cohort: approximately eleven active juvenile idiopathic arthritis patients, 3 polyarticular, 8 oligoarticular. Median disease duration was approximately 7 years, range 0.2-19.1. Germline CDR1 KGHSH, CDR2 LQKENI. The CDR3 contains 14 residues. Only the protein sequence is given. Sequenced: Treg cells from blood. Indicated subset: remaining (HLA-DR-negative) circulating blood Treg cells. The receptor's source is a donor between 2 and 35 years old with juvenile idiopathic arthritis. This chain uses TRBV18 with TRBJ2-1. CDR3 sequence: CASSLREPYNEQFF.